Presented here are 8 T cell receptor beta chains from one specimen sequenced in a study of cytomegalovirus exposure and HLA in healthy donors. The PCR used 60 Vbeta and 13 Jbeta primers. The assay was immunoSEQ multiplex PCR, and TCRdb's table has in-frame clones only and misses some. The table includes 100,000 to 150,000 clones, roughly three fifths detected once. The sequenced material came from PBMCs. All receptors derive from a woman aged 40 to 50 in good health and CMV-seropositive.

The rearrangement uses TRBV30 and TRBJ2-7; the D is unclear. V lost 0 bases, J lost 1 base, and 4 bases lay in between. The CDR3 contains 12 residues. Germline V gene data show CDR1 as GTSNPN and CDR2 as SVGIG (reference sequence). The CDR3 DNA is TGTGCCTGGAGTGTCCCTTCCTACGAGCAGTACTTC. Translation: CAWSVPSYEQYF.

This chain connects TRBV7-9 to TRBJ2-5; tentatively, D is TRBD1 (8 bases). Per germline, CDR1 SEHNR and CDR2 FQNEAQ (reference sequence). The germline V and J ends were trimmed by 5 bases and 4 bases, with 17 bases remaining between them. The CDR3 contains 15 residues. The CDR3 nucleotides read TGTGCCAGCAGCGCCCGGACAGGGAGGGGAGAGACCCAGTACTTC. Translating it yields CASSARTGRGETQYF.

CDR3 sequence reads: CASSSQVNQPQHF. CDR3 nucleotides: TGTGCCAGCAGCTCTCAGGTCAATCAGCCCCAGCATTTT. The rearrangement links TRBV7-8 to TRBJ1-5; D uncertain. The CDR3 sequence is 13 residues long. Trimming took off 4 bases at V and 3 bases at J, with 7 bases between the two ends. Germline-derived CDR1 and CDR2 are SGHVS and FQNEAQ.

V usage is TRBV27 and J usage is TRBJ1-4; a possible D gene is TRBD1 (5 bases). CDR3 size: 14 residues. Germline V CDR1 and CDR2: MNHEY, SMNVEV (reference sequence). V was shortened by 6 bases and J by 8 bases, with 16 bases between the two germline ends. DNA of the CDR3: TGTGCCAGCAGCGGGACTTCTATGGGGGAAAAACTGTTTTTT. Protein sequence: CASSGTSMGEKLFF.

CDR3 sequence reads: CASSLERPTNEKLFF. CDR3 sequence (DNA): TGCGCCAGCAGCTTGGAGCGGCCAACTAATGAAAAACTGTTTTTT. J is TRBJ1-4 and V is TRBV5-1; D call uncertain. V was cut by 0 bases and J by 0 bases, with 6 bases left in between. The CDR3 covers 15 residues. Per germline, CDR1 SGHRS and CDR2 YFSETQ.

The chain is built from TRBV5-1 and TRBJ2-1; TRBD2 agrees at 8 bases. Germline trimming cut 3 bases from V and 8 bases from J; bases unmatched to any gene: 10. Germline-derived CDR1 and CDR2 are SGHRS and YFSETQ. This CDR3 is 15 amino acids long. CDR3 amino acids: CASSSGGRSDHEQFF. CDR3 DNA sequence: TGCGCCAGCAGCTCTGGCGGGAGGTCGGACCATGAGCAGTTCTTC. The full variable domain, in which reference TRBV5-1 and TRBJ2-1 provide the parts outside the CDR3, is KAGVTQTPRYLIKTRGQQVTLSCSPISGHRSVSWYQQTPGQGLQFLFEYFSETQRNKGNFPGRFSGRQFSNSRSEMNVSTLELGDSALYLCASSSGGRSDHEQFFGPGTRLTVL.

This clone appeared a single time. The chain has TRBV5-1 and TRBJ1-1, with a weak D call TRBD1 (5 bases). Germline CDR1 SGHRS, CDR2 YFSETQ. The CDR3 has 16 residues. Trimming pared 1 base from V and 4 bases from J, leaving 17 bases between. CDR3 sequence reads: CASSLLGGDGGTEAFF. CDR3 in DNA: TGCGCCAGCAGCTTGTTGGGAGGGGATGGGGGCACTGAAGCTTTCTTT. The entire variable domain, with the rest obtained from reference TRBV5-1 and TRBJ1-1, is as follows: KAGVTQTPRYLIKTRGQQVTLSCSPISGHRSVSWYQQTPGQGLQFLFEYFSETQRNKGNFPGRFSGRQFSNSRSEMNVSTLELGDSALYLCASSLLGGDGGTEAFFGQGTRLTVV.

The genes are TRBV5-1 and TRBJ2-2; 11 nucleotides line up with TRBD2. The CDR3 length is 16 residues. CDR1 SGHRS and CDR2 YFSETQ come from the germline V gene. V lost 2 bases and J lost 2; bases outside the gene matches: 2. As DNA, the CDR3 is TGCGCCAGCAGCTTACTAGCGGGGGCAAACACCGGGGAGCTGTTTTTT. Translated, it gives CASSLLAGANTGELFF.